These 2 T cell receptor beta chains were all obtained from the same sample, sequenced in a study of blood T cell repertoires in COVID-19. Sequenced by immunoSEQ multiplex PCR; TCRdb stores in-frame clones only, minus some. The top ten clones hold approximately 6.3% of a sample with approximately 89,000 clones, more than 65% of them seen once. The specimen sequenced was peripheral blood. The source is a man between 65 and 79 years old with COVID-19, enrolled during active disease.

CDR3 amino acids: CARSLARGTYNEQFF. CDR3 DNA sequence: TGTGCCAGAAGCTTGGCAAGGGGCACCTACAATGAGCAGTTCTTC. This chain links TRBV5-3 with TRBJ2-1; D possibly corresponds to TRBD1 (5 bases). TRBV5-3 is reported as an ORF; its role is uncertain. Between the trimmed V and J ends, which lost 0 bases and 2 bases, there was a span of 9 bases. The CDR3 is 15 amino acids.

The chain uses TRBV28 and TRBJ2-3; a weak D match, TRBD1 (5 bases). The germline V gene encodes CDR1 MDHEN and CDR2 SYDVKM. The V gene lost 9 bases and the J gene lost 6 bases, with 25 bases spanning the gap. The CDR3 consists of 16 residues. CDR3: CASSSLRQSYTDTQYF. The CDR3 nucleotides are TGTGCCAGTAGCTCTCTCCGACAGTCCTATACGGATACGCAGTATTTT.